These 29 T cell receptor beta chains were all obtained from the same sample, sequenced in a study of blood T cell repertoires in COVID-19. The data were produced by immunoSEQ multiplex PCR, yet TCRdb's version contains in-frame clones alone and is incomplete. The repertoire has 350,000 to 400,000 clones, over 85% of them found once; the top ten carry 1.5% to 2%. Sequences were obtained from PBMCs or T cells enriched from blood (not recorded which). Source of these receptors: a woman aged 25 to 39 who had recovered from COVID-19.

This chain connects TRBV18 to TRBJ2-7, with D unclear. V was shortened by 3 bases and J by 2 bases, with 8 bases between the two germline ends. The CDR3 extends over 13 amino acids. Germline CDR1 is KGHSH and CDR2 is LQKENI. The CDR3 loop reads CASSPFDTYEQYF. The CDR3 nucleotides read TGTGCCAGCTCACCCTTTGACACCTACGAGCAGTACTTC.

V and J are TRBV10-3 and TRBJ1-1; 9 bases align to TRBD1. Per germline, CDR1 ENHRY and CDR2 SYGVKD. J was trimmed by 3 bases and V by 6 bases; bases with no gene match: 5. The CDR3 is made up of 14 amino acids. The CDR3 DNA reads TGTGCCATCAGCGGGACAGGGAAAGACACTGAAGCTTTCTTT. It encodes CAISGTGKDTEAFF.

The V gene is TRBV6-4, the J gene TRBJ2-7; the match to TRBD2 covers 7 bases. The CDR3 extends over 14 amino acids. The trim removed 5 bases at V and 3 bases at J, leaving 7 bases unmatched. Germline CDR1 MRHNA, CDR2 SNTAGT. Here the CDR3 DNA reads TGTGCCAGCAGTCCGAGGGCGGGAGTCTACGAGCAGTACTTC. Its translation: CASSPRAGVYEQYF.

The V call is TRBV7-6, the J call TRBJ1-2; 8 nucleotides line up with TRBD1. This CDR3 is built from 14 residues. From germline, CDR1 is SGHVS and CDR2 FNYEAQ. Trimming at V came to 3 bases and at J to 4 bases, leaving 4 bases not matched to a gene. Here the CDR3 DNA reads TGTGCCAGCAGCTTGGTCCAGGGGGCCTATGGCTACACCTTC. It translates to CASSLVQGAYGYTF.

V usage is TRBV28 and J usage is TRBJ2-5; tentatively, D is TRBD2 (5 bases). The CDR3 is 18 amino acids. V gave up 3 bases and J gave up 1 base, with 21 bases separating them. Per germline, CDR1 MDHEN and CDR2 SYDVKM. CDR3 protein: CASSFNLRVESFQETQYF. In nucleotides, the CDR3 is TGTGCCAGCAGTTTCAATCTGAGGGTCGAGAGCTTCCAAGAGACCCAGTACTTC. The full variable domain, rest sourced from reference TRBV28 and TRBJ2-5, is DVKVTQSSRYLVKRTGEKVFLECVQDMDHENMFWYRQDPGLGLRLIYFSYDVKMKEKGDIPEGYSVSREKKERFSLILESASTNQTSMYLCASSFNLRVESFQETQYFGPGTRLLVL.

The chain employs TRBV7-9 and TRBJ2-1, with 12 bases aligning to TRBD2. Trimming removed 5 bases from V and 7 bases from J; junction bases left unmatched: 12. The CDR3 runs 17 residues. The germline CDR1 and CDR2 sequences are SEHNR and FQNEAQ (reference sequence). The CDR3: CASSINRLAGAVNEQFF. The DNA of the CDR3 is TGTGCCAGCAGCATAAATAGACTAGCGGGAGCTGTAAATGAGCAGTTCTTC.

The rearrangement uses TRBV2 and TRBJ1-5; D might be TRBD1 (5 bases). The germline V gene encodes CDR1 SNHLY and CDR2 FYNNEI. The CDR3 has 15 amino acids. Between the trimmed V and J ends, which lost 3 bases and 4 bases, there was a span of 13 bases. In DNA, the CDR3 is TGTGCCAGCAGTGAGTCAGGGAGGGAAAATCAGCCCCAGCATTTT. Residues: CASSESGRENQPQHF.

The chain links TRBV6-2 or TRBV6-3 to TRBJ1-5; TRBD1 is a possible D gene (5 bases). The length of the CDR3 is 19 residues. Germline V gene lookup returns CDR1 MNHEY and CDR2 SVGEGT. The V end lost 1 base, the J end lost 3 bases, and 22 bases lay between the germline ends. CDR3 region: CASSYWPRGQIGSNQPQHF. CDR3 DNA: TGTGCCAGCAGTTACTGGCCTCGAGGACAAATCGGTTCCAATCAGCCCCAGCATTTT.

CDR3 residues: CASSRDRKNYGYTF. In DNA, the CDR3 is TGTGCCAGCAGCCGAGACAGGAAGAACTATGGCTACACCTTC. This chain links TRBV7-8 with TRBJ1-2, with a weak D call TRBD1 (6 bases). There are 14 residues in the CDR3. V was pared by 5 bases and J by 2 bases, with 12 bases between. Germline V gene data show CDR1 as SGHVS and CDR2 as FQNEAQ.

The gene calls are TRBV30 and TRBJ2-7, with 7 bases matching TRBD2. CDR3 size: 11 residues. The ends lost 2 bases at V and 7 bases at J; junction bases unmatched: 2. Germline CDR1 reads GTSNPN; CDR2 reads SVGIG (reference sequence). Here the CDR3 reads CAWSPGGEQYF. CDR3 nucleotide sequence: TGTGCCTGGAGTCCGGGAGGTGAGCAGTACTTC.

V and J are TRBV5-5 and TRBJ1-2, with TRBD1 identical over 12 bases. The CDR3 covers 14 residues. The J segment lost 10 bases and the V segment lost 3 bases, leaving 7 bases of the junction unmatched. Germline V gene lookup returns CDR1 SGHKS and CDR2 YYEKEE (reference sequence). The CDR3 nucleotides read TGTGCCAGCAGCTCACCGGGACAGGGGGCGGACTACACCTTC. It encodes CASSSPGQGADYTF.

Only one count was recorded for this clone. The CDR3: CASSDRGSGTGELFF. The CDR3 DNA is TGTGCCAGCTCCGACCGGGGGAGCGGCACCGGGGAGCTGTTTTTT. The gene calls are TRBV6-5 and TRBJ2-2, with a weak D call TRBD2 (6 bases). Germline assignment: CDR1 MNHEY and CDR2 SVGAGI. The V gene lost 8 bases and the J gene lost 4 bases, with 17 bases spanning the gap. The CDR3 covers 15 residues.

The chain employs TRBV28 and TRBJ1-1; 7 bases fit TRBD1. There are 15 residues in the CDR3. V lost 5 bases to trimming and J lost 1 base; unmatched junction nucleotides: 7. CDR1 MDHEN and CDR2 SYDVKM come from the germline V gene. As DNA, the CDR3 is TGTGCCAGCAGTGTTTACAGGGGTGGGAACACTGAAGCTTTCTTT. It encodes CASSVYRGGNTEAFF.

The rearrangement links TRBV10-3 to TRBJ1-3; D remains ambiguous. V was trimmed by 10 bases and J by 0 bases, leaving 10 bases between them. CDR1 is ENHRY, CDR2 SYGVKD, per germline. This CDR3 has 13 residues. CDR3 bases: TGTGCCACCAGACTGAGCTCTGGAAACACCATATATTTT. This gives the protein CATRLSSGNTIYF.

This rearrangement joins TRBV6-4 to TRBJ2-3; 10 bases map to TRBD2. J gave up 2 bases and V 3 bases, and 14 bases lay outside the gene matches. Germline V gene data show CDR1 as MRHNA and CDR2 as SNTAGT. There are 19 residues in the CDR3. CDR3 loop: CASSEYGGGLAVPTDTQYF. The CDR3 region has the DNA TGTGCCAGCAGTGAATACGGAGGCGGACTAGCGGTTCCCACAGATACGCAGTATTTT.

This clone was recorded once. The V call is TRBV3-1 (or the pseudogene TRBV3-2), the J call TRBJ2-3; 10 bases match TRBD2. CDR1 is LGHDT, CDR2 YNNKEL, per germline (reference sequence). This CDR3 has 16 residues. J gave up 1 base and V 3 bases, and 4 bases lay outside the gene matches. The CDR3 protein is CASSHLAGGGTDTQYF. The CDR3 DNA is TGTGCCAGCAGCCATTTAGCGGGGGGTGGCACAGATACGCAGTATTTT.

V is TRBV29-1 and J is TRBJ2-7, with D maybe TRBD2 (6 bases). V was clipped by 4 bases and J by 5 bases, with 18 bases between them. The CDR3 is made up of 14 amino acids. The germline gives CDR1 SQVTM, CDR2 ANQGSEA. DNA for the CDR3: TGCAGCGTTGTAGGGAAGGAGGGCTCTGACGAGCAGTACTTC. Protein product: CSVVGKEGSDEQYF.

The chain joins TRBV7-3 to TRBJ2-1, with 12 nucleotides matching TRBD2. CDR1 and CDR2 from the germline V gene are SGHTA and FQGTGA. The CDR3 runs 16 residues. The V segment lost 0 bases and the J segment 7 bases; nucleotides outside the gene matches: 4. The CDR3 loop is CASSLTVTSGRNEQFF. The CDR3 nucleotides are TGTGCCAGCAGCTTAACCGTAACTAGCGGGAGGAATGAGCAGTTCTTC.

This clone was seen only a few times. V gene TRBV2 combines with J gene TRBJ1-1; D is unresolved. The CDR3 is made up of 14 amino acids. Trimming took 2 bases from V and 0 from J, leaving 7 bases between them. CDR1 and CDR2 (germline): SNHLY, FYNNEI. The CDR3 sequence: CASSEYWLNTEAFF. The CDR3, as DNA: TGTGCCAGCAGTGAATATTGGCTGAACACTGAAGCTTTCTTT.

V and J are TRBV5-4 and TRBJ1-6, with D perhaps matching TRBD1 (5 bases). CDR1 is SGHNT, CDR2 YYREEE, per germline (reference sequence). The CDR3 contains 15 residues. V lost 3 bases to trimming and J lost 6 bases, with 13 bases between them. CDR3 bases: TGTGCCAGCAGCTCATGGGGACTGCCTAATTCACCCCTCCACTTT. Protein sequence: CASSSWGLPNSPLHF.

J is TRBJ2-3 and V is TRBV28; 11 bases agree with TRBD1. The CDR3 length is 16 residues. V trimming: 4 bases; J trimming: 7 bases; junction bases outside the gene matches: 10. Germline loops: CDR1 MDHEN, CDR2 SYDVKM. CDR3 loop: CASSSPGTGGGYTQYF. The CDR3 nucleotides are TGTGCCAGCAGTTCCCCCGGGACAGGGGGTGGATATACGCAGTATTTT.

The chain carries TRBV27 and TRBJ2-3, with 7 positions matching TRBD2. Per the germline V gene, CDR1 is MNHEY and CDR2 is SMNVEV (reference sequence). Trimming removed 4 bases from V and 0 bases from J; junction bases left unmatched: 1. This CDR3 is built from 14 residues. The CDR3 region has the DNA TGTGCCAGCAGTTCGGGGGGTAGCACAGATACGCAGTATTTT. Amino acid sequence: CASSSGGSTDTQYF.

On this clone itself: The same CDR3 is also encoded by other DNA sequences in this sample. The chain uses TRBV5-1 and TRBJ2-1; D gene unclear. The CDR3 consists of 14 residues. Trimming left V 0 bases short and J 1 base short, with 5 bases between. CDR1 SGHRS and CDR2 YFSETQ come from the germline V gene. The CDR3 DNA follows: TGCGCCAGCAGCTTGGGCGGATCCTACAATGAGCAGTTCTTC. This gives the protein CASSLGGSYNEQFF. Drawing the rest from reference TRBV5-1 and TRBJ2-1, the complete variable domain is KAGVTQTPRYLIKTRGQQVTLSCSPISGHRSVSWYQQTPGQGLQFLFEYFSETQRNKGNFPGRFSGRQFSNSRSEMNVSTLELGDSALYLCASSLGGSYNEQFFGPGTRLTVL.

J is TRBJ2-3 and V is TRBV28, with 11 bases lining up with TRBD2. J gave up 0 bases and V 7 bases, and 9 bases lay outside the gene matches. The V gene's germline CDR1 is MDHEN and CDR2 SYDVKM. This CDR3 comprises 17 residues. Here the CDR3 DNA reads TGTGCCAGCACAGGACTAGCGGGCGCCGCTAGCACAGATACGCAGTATTTT. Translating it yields CASTGLAGAASTDTQYF.

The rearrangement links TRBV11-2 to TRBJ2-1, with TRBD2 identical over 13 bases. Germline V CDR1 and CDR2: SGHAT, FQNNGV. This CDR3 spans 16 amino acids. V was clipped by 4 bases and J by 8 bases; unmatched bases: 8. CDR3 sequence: CASSSVTSGREDEQFF. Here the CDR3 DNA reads TGTGCCAGCAGCTCCGTAACTAGCGGGAGGGAGGATGAGCAGTTCTTC.

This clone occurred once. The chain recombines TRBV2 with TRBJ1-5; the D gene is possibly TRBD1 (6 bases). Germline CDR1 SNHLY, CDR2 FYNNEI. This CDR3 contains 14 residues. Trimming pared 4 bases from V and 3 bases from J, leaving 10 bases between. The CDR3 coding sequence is TGTGCCAGCAGTGTAGGACAGATCAATCAGCCCCAGCATTTT. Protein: CASSVGQINQPQHF.

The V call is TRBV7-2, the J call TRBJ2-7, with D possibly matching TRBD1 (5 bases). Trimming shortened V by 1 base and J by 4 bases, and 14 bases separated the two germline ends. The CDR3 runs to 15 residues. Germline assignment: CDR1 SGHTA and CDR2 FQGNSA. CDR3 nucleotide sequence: TGTGCCAGCAGCTTAGGTGCCCAGGGTTCATACGAGCAGTACTTC. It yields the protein CASSLGAQGSYEQYF.

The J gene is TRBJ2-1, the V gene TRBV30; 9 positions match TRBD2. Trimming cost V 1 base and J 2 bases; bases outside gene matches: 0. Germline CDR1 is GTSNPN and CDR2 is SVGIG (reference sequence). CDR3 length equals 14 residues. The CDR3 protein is CAWSGLAAYNEQFF. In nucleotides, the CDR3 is TGTGCCTGGAGTGGACTAGCGGCCTACAATGAGCAGTTCTTC.

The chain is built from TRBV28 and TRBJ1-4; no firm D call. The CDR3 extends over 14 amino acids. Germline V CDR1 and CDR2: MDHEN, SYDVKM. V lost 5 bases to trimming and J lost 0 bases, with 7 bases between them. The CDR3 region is CASSDIATNEKLFF. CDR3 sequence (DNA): TGTGCCAGCAGTGACATTGCAACTAATGAAAAACTGTTTTTT.